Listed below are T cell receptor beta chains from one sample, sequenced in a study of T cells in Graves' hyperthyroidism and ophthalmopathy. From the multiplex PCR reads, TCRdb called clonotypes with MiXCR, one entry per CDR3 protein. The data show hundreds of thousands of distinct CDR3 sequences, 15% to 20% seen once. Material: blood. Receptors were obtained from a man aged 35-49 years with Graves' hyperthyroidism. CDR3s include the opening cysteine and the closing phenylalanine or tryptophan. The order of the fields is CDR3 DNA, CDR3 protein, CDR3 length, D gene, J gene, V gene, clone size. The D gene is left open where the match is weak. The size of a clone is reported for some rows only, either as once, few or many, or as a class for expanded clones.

cdr3_nt: TGTGCCATCAAAAAACAGGAGGATGAGCAGTTCTTC
cdr3_aa: CAIKKQEDEQFF
cdr3_length: 12
d_call: .
j_call: TRBJ2-1
v_call: TRBV2
clone_size: many

cdr3_nt: TGTGCCAGCAGCCAAAAAACCCCCGGGTTTGAAGCTTTCTTT
cdr3_aa: CASSQKTPGFEAFF
cdr3_length: 14
d_call: .
j_call: TRBJ1-1
v_call: TRBV7-9
clone_size: .

cdr3_nt: TGTGCCAGCAGCTTAGCGGCAGGAGATAACTATGGCTACACCTTC
cdr3_aa: CASSLAAGDNYGYTF
cdr3_length: 15
d_call: .
j_call: TRBJ1-2
v_call: TRBV7-2
clone_size: many

cdr3_nt: TGTGCCAGCTCACCAGACATGAACACTGAAGCTTTCTTT
cdr3_aa: CASSPDMNTEAFF
cdr3_length: 13
d_call: .
j_call: TRBJ1-1
v_call: TRBV18
clone_size: many

cdr3_nt: TGTGCCTGGACCCGGGACAGACTCACAGATACGCAGTATTTT
cdr3_aa: CAWTRDRLTDTQYF
cdr3_length: 14
d_call: TRBD1
j_call: TRBJ2-3
v_call: TRBV30
clone_size: .

cdr3_nt: TGTGCCAGCAGGGGATACTGGACAGGGGGCGCCGAGCAGTACTTC
cdr3_aa: CASRGYWTGGAEQYF
cdr3_length: 15
d_call: TRBD1
j_call: TRBJ2-7
v_call: TRBV28
clone_size: once

cdr3_nt: TGTGCCAGCATATTTAATATAGGATGGGGATATGGCTACACCTTC
cdr3_aa: CASIFNIGWGYGYTF
cdr3_length: 15
d_call: .
j_call: TRBJ1-2
v_call: TRBV6-1
clone_size: many

cdr3_nt: TGTGCCAGCTCACCACCTGGCACACTGGGAGAGACCCAGTACTTC
cdr3_aa: CASSPPGTLGETQYF
cdr3_length: 15
d_call: .
j_call: TRBJ2-5
v_call: TRBV18
clone_size: many

cdr3_nt: TGTGCCAGCAGCCGACACCGAGCCTACGAGCAGTACTTC
cdr3_aa: CASSRHRAYEQYF
cdr3_length: 13
d_call: .
j_call: TRBJ2-7
v_call: TRBV7-3
clone_size: once

cdr3_nt: TGTGCCAGTAGGGGACAGTTTAACACTGAAGCTTTCTTT
cdr3_aa: CASRGQFNTEAFF
cdr3_length: 13
d_call: TRBD1
j_call: TRBJ1-1
v_call: TRBV19
clone_size: .

cdr3_nt: TGTGCCAGCTCACCCCCGGAGGTCACAGATACGCAGTATTTT
cdr3_aa: CASSPPEVTDTQYF
cdr3_length: 14
d_call: .
j_call: TRBJ2-3
v_call: TRBV18
clone_size: many

cdr3_nt: TGCGCCAGCAGCCCGGAGGGGGCTGGGGCCAACGTCCTGACTTTC
cdr3_aa: CASSPEGAGANVLTF
cdr3_length: 15
d_call: .
j_call: TRBJ2-6
v_call: TRBV5-1
clone_size: many

cdr3_nt: TGCAGTGCTAGAGGGCTAGCGGGGATACGCACAGATACGCAGTATTTT
cdr3_aa: CSARGLAGIRTDTQYF
cdr3_length: 16
d_call: TRBD2
j_call: TRBJ2-3
v_call: TRBV20-1
clone_size: many

cdr3_nt: TGCAGTGCCAGTAAGGGTATTCGAGGCACTGAAGCTTTCTTT
cdr3_aa: CSASKGIRGTEAFF
cdr3_length: 14
d_call: .
j_call: TRBJ1-1
v_call: TRBV20-1
clone_size: .

cdr3_nt: TGTGCCAGTAGTATCGGGGCGACAGGCTCCTACGAGCAGTACTTC
cdr3_aa: CASSIGATGSYEQYF
cdr3_length: 15
d_call: .
j_call: TRBJ2-7
v_call: TRBV19
clone_size: few

cdr3_nt: TGTGCCAGCAGCAGATCGAACAGGGGAAACTATGGCTACACCTTC
cdr3_aa: CASSRSNRGNYGYTF
cdr3_length: 15
d_call: TRBD1
j_call: TRBJ1-2
v_call: TRBV7-9
clone_size: .

cdr3_nt: TGTGCCAGCAAACCCCCACAGGGGAATACCGGGGAGCTGTTTTTT
cdr3_aa: CASKPPQGNTGELFF
cdr3_length: 15
d_call: TRBD1
j_call: TRBJ2-2
v_call: TRBV2
clone_size: .